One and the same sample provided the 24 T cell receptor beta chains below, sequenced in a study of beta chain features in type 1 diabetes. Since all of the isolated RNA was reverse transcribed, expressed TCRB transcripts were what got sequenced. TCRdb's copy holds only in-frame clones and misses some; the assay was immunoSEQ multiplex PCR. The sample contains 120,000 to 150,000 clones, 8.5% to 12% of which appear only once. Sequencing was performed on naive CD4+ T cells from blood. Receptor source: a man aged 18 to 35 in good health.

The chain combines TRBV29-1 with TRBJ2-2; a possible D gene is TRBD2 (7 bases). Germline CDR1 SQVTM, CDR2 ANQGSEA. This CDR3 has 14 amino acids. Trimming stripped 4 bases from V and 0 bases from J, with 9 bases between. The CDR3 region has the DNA TGCAGCGTTGTAGGGGGGGCGAACACCGGGGAGCTGTTTTTT. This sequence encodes CSVVGGANTGELFF.

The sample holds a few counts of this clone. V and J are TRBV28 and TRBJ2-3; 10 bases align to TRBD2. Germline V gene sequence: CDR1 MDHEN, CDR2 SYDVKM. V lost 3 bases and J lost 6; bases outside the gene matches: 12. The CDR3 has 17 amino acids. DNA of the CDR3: TGTGCCAGCAGTTTGTCTCTGGTAGCGGGGGGTCGGGATACGCAGTATTTT. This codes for CASSLSLVAGGRDTQYF.

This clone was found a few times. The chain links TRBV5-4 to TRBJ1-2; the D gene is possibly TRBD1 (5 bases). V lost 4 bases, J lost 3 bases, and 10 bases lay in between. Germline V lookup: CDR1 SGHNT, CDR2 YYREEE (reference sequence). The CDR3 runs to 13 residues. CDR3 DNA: TGTGCCAGCAGCATCGACAGACACTATGGCTACACCTTC. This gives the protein CASSIDRHYGYTF.

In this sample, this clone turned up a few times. The CDR3 bases are TGTGCCAGCAGCTTAACAGTGACAGGGGATTTTCAGCCCCAGCATTTT. Amino acids: CASSLTVTGDFQPQHF. The chain employs TRBV7-2 and TRBJ1-5, with 8 bases matching TRBD1. Germline assignment: CDR1 SGHTA and CDR2 FQGNSA. The CDR3 extends over 16 amino acids. J lost 6 bases, V lost 2 bases, and 9 bases had no gene match.

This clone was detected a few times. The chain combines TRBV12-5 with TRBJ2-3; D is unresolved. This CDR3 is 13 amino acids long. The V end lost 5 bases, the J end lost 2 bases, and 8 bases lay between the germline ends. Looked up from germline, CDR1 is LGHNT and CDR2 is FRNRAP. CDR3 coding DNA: TGTGCTAGTGGTGCGACATTCACAGATACGCAGTATTTT. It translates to CASGATFTDTQYF.

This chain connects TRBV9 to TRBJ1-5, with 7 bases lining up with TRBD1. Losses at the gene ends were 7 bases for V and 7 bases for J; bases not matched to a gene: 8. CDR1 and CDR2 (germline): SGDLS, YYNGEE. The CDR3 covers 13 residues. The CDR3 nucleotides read TGTGCCAGCTCCCTCGACAGGGAACAGCCCCAGCATTTT. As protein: CASSLDREQPQHF.

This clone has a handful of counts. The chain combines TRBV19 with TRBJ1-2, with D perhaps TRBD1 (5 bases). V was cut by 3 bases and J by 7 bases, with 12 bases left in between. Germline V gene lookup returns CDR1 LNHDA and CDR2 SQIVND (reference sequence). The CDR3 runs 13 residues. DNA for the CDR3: TGTGCCAGTAGTATGATTGACAGTCGTGGCTACACCTTC. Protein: CASSMIDSRGYTF.

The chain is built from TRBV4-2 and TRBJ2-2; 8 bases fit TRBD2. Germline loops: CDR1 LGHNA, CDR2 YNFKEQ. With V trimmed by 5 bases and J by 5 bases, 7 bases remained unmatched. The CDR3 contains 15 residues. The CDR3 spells CASSLERGPTGELFF. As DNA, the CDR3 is TGTGCCAGCAGCTTGGAGCGGGGGCCAACCGGGGAGCTGTTTTTT.

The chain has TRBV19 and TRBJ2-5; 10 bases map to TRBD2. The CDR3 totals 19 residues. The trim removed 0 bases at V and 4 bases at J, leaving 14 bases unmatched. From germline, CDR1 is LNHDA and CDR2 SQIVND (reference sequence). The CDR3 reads CASSIDLVRAGGPPETQYF. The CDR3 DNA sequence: TGTGCCAGTAGTATAGATCTGGTGAGAGCGGGGGGGCCTCCAGAGACCCAGTACTTC.

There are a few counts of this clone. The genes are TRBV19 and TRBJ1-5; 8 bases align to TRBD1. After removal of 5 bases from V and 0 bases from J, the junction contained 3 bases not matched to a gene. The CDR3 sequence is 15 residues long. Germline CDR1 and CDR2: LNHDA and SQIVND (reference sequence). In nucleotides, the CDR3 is TGTGCCAGTAGTCGACAGGGGCTTAGCAATCAGCCCCAGCATTTT. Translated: CASSRQGLSNQPQHF.

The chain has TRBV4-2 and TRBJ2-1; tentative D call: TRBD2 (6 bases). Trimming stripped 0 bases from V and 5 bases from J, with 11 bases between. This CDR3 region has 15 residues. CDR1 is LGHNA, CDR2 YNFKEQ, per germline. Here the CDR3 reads CASSQDSGAHNEQFF. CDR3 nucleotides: TGTGCCAGCAGCCAAGATTCGGGAGCCCACAATGAGCAGTTCTTC.

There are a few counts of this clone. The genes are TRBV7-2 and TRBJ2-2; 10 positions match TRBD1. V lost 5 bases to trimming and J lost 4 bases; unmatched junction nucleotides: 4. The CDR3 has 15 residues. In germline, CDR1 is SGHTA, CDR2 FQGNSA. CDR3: CASSLTGGSTGELFF. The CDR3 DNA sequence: TGTGCCAGCAGCCTGACAGGGGGCAGCACCGGGGAGCTGTTTTTT.

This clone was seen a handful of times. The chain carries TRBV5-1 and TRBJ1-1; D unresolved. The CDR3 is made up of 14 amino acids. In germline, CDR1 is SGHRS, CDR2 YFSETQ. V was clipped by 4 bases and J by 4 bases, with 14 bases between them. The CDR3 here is CASSLGDIGTEAFF. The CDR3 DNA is TGCGCCAGCAGCCTGGGAGACATCGGCACTGAAGCTTTCTTT.

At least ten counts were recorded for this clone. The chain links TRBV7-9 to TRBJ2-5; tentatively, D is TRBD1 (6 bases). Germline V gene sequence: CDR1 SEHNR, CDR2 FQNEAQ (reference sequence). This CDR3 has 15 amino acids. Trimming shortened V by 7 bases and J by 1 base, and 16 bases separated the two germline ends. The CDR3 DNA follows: TGTGCCAGCAACGAGGGGGATTCGCTCCAAGAGACCCAGTACTTC. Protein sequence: CASNEGDSLQETQYF.

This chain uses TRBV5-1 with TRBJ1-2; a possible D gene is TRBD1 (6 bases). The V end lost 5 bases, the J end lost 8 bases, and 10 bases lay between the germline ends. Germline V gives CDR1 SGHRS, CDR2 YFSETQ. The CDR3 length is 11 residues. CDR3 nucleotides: TGCGCCAGCAGACAGGGTTGGGGCTACACCTTC. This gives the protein CASRQGWGYTF.

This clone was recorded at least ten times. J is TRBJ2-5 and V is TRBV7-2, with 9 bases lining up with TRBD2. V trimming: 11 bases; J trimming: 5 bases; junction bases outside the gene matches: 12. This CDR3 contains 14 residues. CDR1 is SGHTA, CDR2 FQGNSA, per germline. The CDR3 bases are TGTGCCTCGAGTTCGCGGGGGGGACGGGAGACCCAGTACTTC. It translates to CASSSRGGRETQYF.

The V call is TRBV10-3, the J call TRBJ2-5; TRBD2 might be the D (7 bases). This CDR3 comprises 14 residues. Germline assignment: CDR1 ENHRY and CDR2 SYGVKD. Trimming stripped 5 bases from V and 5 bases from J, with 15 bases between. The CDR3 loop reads CAISNAGAEETQYF. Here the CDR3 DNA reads TGTGCCATCAGTAATGCGGGGGCTGAGGAGACCCAGTACTTC.

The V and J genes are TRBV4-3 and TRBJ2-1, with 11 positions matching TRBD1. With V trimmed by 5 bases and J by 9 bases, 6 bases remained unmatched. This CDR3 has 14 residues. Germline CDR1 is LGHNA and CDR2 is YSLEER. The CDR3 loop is CASSRRTGGSEQFF. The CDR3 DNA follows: TGCGCCAGCAGCAGGCGGACAGGGGGCTCTGAGCAGTTCTTC.

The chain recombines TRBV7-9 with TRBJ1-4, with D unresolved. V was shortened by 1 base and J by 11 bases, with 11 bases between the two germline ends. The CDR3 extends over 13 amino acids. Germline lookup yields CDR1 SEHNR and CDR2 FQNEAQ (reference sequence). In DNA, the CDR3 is TGTGCCAGCAGCTTAGAGGCCGGGAAGAAACTGTTTTTT. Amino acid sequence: CASSLEAGKKLFF.

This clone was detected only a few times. CDR3 sequence reads: CASSLETGRTGELFF. CDR3 in DNA: TGTGCCAGCAGCTTAGAGACAGGTCGGACCGGGGAGCTGTTTTTT. The rearrangement joins TRBV7-2 to TRBJ2-2, with a possible D match to TRBD1 (6 bases). Trimming pared 1 base from V and 5 bases from J, leaving 11 bases between. CDR3 length equals 15 residues. Germline lookup yields CDR1 SGHTA and CDR2 FQGNSA.

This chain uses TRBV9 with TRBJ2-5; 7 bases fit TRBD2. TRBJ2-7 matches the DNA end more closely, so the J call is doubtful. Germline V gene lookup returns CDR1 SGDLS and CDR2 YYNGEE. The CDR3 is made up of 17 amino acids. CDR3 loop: CASSVGVGERGSYEQYF. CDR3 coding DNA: TGTGCCAGCAGCGTAGGGGTCGGGGAGCGGGGCTCCTACGAGCAGTACTTC.

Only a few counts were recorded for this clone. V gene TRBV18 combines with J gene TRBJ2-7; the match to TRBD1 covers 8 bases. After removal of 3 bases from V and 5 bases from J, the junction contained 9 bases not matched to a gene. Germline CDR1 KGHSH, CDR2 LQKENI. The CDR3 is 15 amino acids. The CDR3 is CASSPQRQGANEQYF. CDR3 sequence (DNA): TGTGCCAGCTCACCCCAACGGCAGGGGGCGAACGAGCAGTACTTC.

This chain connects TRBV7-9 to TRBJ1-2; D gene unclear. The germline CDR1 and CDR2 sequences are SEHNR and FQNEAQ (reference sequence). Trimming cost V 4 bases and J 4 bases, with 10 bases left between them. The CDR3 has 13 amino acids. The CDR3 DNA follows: TGTGCCAGCAGCTCCGACTATTTCTATGGCTACACCTTC. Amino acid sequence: CASSSDYFYGYTF.

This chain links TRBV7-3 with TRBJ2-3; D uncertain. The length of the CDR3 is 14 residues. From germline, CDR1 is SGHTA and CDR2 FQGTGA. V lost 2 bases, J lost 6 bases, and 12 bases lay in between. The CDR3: CASSLSHDSDTQYF. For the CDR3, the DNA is TGTGCCAGCAGCTTATCTCACGACTCGGATACGCAGTATTTT.